Shown below are 31 T cell receptor beta chains from a single sample sequenced in a study of T cell repertoires in cytomegalovirus infection. TCRdb used MiXCR to reprocess the reads, holding one entry per CDR3 protein. The repertoire holds some 350,000 distinct CDR3 sequences, with just under 30% as singletons. No antigens are known for them. The material was cultured PBMCs, obtained from culture after CMV antigen stimulation. The receptor source for this set is a human donor in good health (CMV status not recorded). Some clones in this sample may be carry-over from other donors' samples.

The gene calls are TRBV3-1 and TRBJ2-7; 8 nucleotides line up with TRBD2. This CDR3 has 14 amino acids. V shed 1 base, J shed 5 bases, and the junction held 4 bases outside the gene matches. The germline gives CDR1 LGHDT, CDR2 YNNKEL (reference sequence). CDR3: CASSQGFGGDEQYF. The CDR3 coding sequence is TGTGCCAGCAGCCAAGGTTTCGGGGGGGACGAGCAGTACTTC.

This chain links TRBV7-2 with TRBJ2-1; D is undetermined. CDR3 length: 13 amino acids. Germline lookup yields CDR1 SGHTA and CDR2 FQGNSA. Trimming cost V 1 base and J 10 bases, with 11 bases left between them. The CDR3 sequence is CASSLGSQAEQFF. In DNA form, the CDR3 reads TGTGCCAGCAGCTTAGGCAGCCAGGCGGAGCAGTTCTTC.

This chain links TRBV25-1 with TRBJ1-6; TRBD1 matches 7 bases. Germline V CDR1 and CDR2: MGHDK, SYGVNS. This CDR3 is built from 16 residues. The trim removed 5 bases at V and 3 bases at J, leaving 7 bases unmatched. CDR3 sequence: CASSPNSGGYNSPLHF. CDR3 coding DNA: TGTGCCAGCAGTCCTAACTCAGGGGGCTATAATTCACCCCTCCACTTT.

This clonotype was seen more than once but under ten times. The V call is TRBV20-1, the J call TRBJ2-7, with TRBD2 identical over 12 bases. V trimming: 6 bases; J trimming: 6 bases; junction bases outside the gene matches: 6. CDR1 and CDR2 from the germline V gene are DFQATT and SNEGSKA (reference sequence). CDR3 size: 13 residues. CDR3 sequence reads: CSAPTSGSVEQYF. CDR3 nucleotide sequence: TGCAGTGCCCCGACTAGCGGGAGTGTCGAGCAGTACTTC.

In DNA form, the CDR3 reads TGTGCCAGCAGCTATTCTAACCCGATCTTCAGGGAGGCTAATTCACCCCTCCACTTT. Translating gives CASSYSNPIFREANSPLHF. J is TRBJ1-6 and V is TRBV3-1, with D possibly matching TRBD1 (5 bases). Germline V CDR1 and CDR2: LGHDT, YNNKEL (reference sequence). Trimming stripped 5 bases from V and 6 bases from J, with 26 bases between. The CDR3 loop spans 19 amino acids.

The table lists this clonotype with a few counts. The chain couples TRBV20-1 to TRBJ2-4; 16 bases are a match to TRBD2. The CDR3 covers 17 residues. J was trimmed by 1 base and V by 6 bases; bases with no gene match: 6. Germline lookup yields CDR1 DFQATT and CDR2 SNEGSKA (reference sequence). For the CDR3, the DNA is TGCAGTGCCCACGGGACTAGCGGGGGGGCGGCCAAAAACATTCAGTACTTC. Encoded protein: CSAHGTSGGAAKNIQYF.

V gene TRBV7-8 combines with J gene TRBJ1-5; TRBD1 matches 11 bases. Germline-derived CDR1 and CDR2 are SGHVS and FQNEAQ. With V trimmed by 4 bases and J by 8 bases, 7 bases remained unmatched. This CDR3 has 15 amino acids. CDR3 sequence (DNA): TGTGCCAGCAGCTCAATGGACAGGGGGCGGGAGCCCCAGCATTTT. This gives the protein CASSSMDRGREPQHF.

This clonotype came up a few times. V usage is TRBV29-1 and J usage is TRBJ2-4; maybe TRBD1 (5 bases). The germline gives CDR1 SQVTM, CDR2 ANQGSEA. There are 14 residues in the CDR3. Trimming took off 5 bases at V and 2 bases at J, with 13 bases between the two ends. CDR3 amino acids: CSVRPGFTKNIQYF. The DNA of the CDR3 is TGCAGCGTTCGGCCAGGGTTCACCAAAAACATTCAGTACTTC.

The V gene is TRBV24-1, the J gene TRBJ2-3; TRBD2 agrees at 7 bases. The CDR3 runs 14 residues. V shed 7 bases and J 2 bases; nucleotides not matched to a gene: 5. Germline CDR1 reads KGHDR; CDR2 reads SFDVKD. The CDR3: CATRGRGSTDTQYF. The CDR3 coding sequence is TGTGCCACCAGGGGGAGGGGATCCACAGATACGCAGTATTTT.

The genes are TRBV6-5 and TRBJ2-6; D is tentatively TRBD1 or TRBD2 (5 bases each). CDR3 length equals 17 residues. V was cut by 6 bases and J by 0 bases, with 15 bases left in between. Germline CDR1 reads MNHEY; CDR2 reads SVGAGI. The CDR3, as DNA: TGTGCCAGCAGGGGGGTTCCCCCTTTCTCTGGGGCCAACGTCCTGACTTTC. It encodes CASRGVPPFSGANVLTF.

The genes are TRBV2 and TRBJ2-5, with D unresolved. Trimming stripped 4 bases from V and 0 bases from J, with 9 bases between. The CDR3 is made up of 14 amino acids. The germline gives CDR1 SNHLY, CDR2 FYNNEI. The CDR3 sequence: CASSGTVNQETQYF. CDR3 in DNA: TGTGCCAGCAGTGGGACGGTGAACCAAGAGACCCAGTACTTC.

This clonotype was seen a handful of times. The chain carries TRBV5-5 and TRBJ1-5; D not resolved. V lost 2 bases, J lost 5 bases, and 26 bases lay in between. Germline-derived CDR1 and CDR2 are SGHKS and YYEKEE (reference sequence). CDR3 length equals 19 residues. Here the CDR3 reads CASSFELVLVRDLDQPQHF. CDR3 bases: TGTGCCAGCAGCTTCGAGCTTGTTTTGGTCCGGGATCTGGATCAGCCCCAGCATTTT.

There are a few counts of this clonotype. This sequence joins TRBV4-1 and TRBJ2-5; D is undetermined. Trimming left V 0 bases short and J 13 bases short, with 9 bases between. CDR3 length: 11 residues. The germline V gene encodes CDR1 MGHRA and CDR2 YSYEKL. The CDR3 DNA sequence: TGCGCCAGCAGCCAAGACAAAACTCTGTACTTC. This translates into CASSQDKTLYF.

This clonotype occurred many times. This chain joins TRBV6-5 and TRBJ2-2; 11 bases align to TRBD1. The CDR3 covers 17 residues. J lost 2 bases, V lost 2 bases, and 4 bases had no gene match. CDR1 is MNHEY, CDR2 SVGAGI, per germline. The CDR3 DNA reads TGTGCCAGCAGTTACGGACAGGGGGCTATAAACACCGGGGAGCTGTTTTTT. Amino acid sequence: CASSYGQGAINTGELFF.

This clonotype was counted between two and nine times. The chain recombines TRBV11-2 with TRBJ1-5; D uncertain. Trimming shortened V by 2 bases and J by 6 bases, and 8 bases separated the two germline ends. CDR1 is SGHAT and CDR2 is FQNNGV in the germline V gene. This CDR3 comprises 13 residues. CDR3 amino acids: CASSLYRGQPQHF. CDR3 DNA: TGTGCCAGCAGCTTATACCGGGGTCAGCCCCAGCATTTT.

This chain uses TRBV11-2 with TRBJ1-1; D not resolved. In germline, CDR1 is SGHAT, CDR2 FQNNGV. Trimming removed 5 bases from V and 0 bases from J, with 16 bases in between. The CDR3 covers 16 residues. CDR3 sequence: CASSPEYGILNTEAFF. CDR3 nucleotides: TGTGCCAGCAGCCCCGAATATGGCATTTTGAACACTGAAGCTTTCTTT.

This clonotype was found a few times. This chain uses TRBV28 with TRBJ2-1, with TRBD2 matching over 14 bases. V lost 5 bases to trimming and J lost 10 bases; unmatched junction nucleotides: 7. This CDR3 contains 15 residues. Germline CDR1 and CDR2: MDHEN and SYDVKM. CDR3 sequence: CASSRGLAGENEQFF. The CDR3 coding sequence is TGTGCCAGCAGTCGGGGACTAGCGGGAGAGAACGAGCAGTTCTTC.

This rearrangement joins TRBV20-1 to TRBJ1-2; no clear D. Looked up from germline, CDR1 is DFQATT and CDR2 is SNEGSKA (reference sequence). CDR3 length equals 15 residues. V was cut by 5 bases and J by 2 bases, with 18 bases left in between. The CDR3 sequence is CSASGRPRRNYGYTF. As DNA, the CDR3 is TGCAGTGCTTCCGGCAGACCCCGGAGGAACTATGGCTACACCTTC.

The chain joins TRBV19 to TRBJ2-3; D gene uncertain. Germline CDR1 and CDR2: LNHDA and SQIVND (reference sequence). Trimming pared 3 bases from V and 4 bases from J, leaving 5 bases between. The CDR3 extends over 12 amino acids. The CDR3 spells CASSIVPDTQYF. CDR3 nucleotide sequence: TGTGCCAGTAGTATCGTCCCAGATACGCAGTATTTT.

The V gene is TRBV7-8, the J gene TRBJ2-2; 16 bases line up with TRBD2. V lost 4 bases, J lost 5 bases, and 10 bases stayed unmatched. The CDR3 spans 19 residues. Germline CDR1 is SGHVS and CDR2 is FQNEAQ. The CDR3 nucleotides read TGTGCCAGCAGCTCGGGACTAGCGGGGGGGACAGGTTTTACCGGGGAGCTGTTTTTT. Its translation is CASSSGLAGGTGFTGELFF. Filled out from reference TRBV7-8 and TRBJ2-2, the complete variable domain reads GAGVSQSPRYKVAKRGQDVALRCDPISGHVSLFWYQQALGQGPEFLTYFQNEAQLDKSGLPSDRFFAERPEGSVSTLKIQRTQQEDSAVYLCASSSGLAGGTGFTGELFFGEGSRLTVL.

V and J are TRBV10-3 and TRBJ1-6; D remains unclear. Deletions cut 4 bases from V and 7 bases from J, with 11 bases between. Germline V gives CDR1 ENHRY, CDR2 SYGVKD. CDR3 length equals 14 residues. CDR3 nucleotides: TGTGCCATCAGTGGGACTGCCGGGAATTCACCCCTCCACTTT. This codes for CAISGTAGNSPLHF.

This clonotype was seen a handful of times. V gene TRBV11-1 combines with J gene TRBJ2-5, with 12 nucleotides matching TRBD2. V trimming: 8 bases; J trimming: 3 bases; junction bases outside the gene matches: 7. Germline V gene data show CDR1 as SGHAT and CDR2 as FQDESV (reference sequence). The CDR3 consists of 15 residues. CDR3 protein: CASGPRTSGEETQYF. For the CDR3, the DNA is TGTGCCAGCGGGCCACGGACTAGCGGGGAAGAGACCCAGTACTTC. Complete variable domain (other parts from reference TRBV11-1 and TRBJ2-5): EAEVAQSPRYKITEKSQAVAFWCDPISGHATLYWYRQILGQGPELLVQFQDESVVDDSQLPKDRFSAERLKGVDSTLKIQPAELGDSAMYLCASGPRTSGEETQYFGPGTRLLVL.

In its sample, this clonotype was seen a few times. The chain carries TRBV6-6 and TRBJ2-5; D unresolved. The germline CDR1 and CDR2 sequences are MNHNY and SVGAGI (reference sequence). The CDR3 is made up of 13 amino acids. Trimming took 11 bases from V and 0 from J, leaving 13 bases between them. The CDR3 DNA sequence: TGTGCCGGGTCGACGGAAAACCAAGAGACCCAGTACTTC. Translation gives CAGSTENQETQYF.

The chain combines TRBV27 with TRBJ2-1, with 8 bases lining up with TRBD1. Trimming removed 3 bases from V and 8 bases from J; junction bases left unmatched: 15. This CDR3 is built from 17 residues. Germline V CDR1 and CDR2: MNHEY, SMNVEV (reference sequence). DNA for the CDR3: TGTGCCAGCAGTTTGGGGGCAGGGGGCTCGATCGCCTATGAGCAGTTCTTC. Residues: CASSLGAGGSIAYEQFF.

This clonotype appeared a few times. This sequence joins TRBV5-4 and TRBJ2-3; tentatively, D is TRBD1 or TRBD2 (6 bases each). The V and J ends lost 4 bases and 6 bases respectively, with 15 bases between them. The CDR3 totals 14 residues. Germline assignment: CDR1 SGHNT and CDR2 YYREEE (reference sequence). The CDR3: CASSIPEGGDTQYF. For the CDR3, the DNA is TGTGCCAGCAGCATTCCAGAGGGGGGCGATACGCAGTATTTT.

The table lists this clonotype with a few counts. This chain connects TRBV7-2 to TRBJ2-7; D is possibly TRBD1 or TRBD2 (5 bases each). Germline values: CDR1 SGHTA, CDR2 FQGNSA. The V end was cut by 8 bases, the J end by 7 bases, with 18 bases between. The CDR3 contains 13 residues. The CDR3 here is CASLARREGEQYF. CDR3 sequence (DNA): TGTGCCAGCCTAGCCCGACGCGAGGGGGAGCAGTACTTC.

The rearrangement uses TRBV11-3 and TRBJ2-1, with 7 bases that match TRBD2. The J segment lost 5 bases and the V segment lost 5 bases, leaving 9 bases of the junction unmatched. Germline lookup yields CDR1 SGHNT and CDR2 YENEEA. The CDR3 loop spans 15 amino acids. The CDR3 loop reads CASSPRAGDDNEQFF. The CDR3 DNA follows: TGTGCCAGCAGCCCCAGGGCGGGGGACGACAATGAGCAGTTCTTC.

This clonotype was picked up a small number of times. V usage is TRBV5-6 and J usage is TRBJ1-4; 7 bases line up with TRBD1. Germline trimming cut 2 bases from V and 7 bases from J; bases unmatched to any gene: 11. CDR1 SGHDT and CDR2 YYEEEE come from the germline V gene. This CDR3 is 16 amino acids long. The CDR3 nucleotides are TGTGCCAGCAGCTTCGGACAATGGGACAGAGGTGAAAAACTGTTTTTT. Translated, it gives CASSFGQWDRGEKLFF.

The chain couples TRBV7-2 to TRBJ2-5, with 11 bases identical to TRBD2. The ends lost 1 base at V and 7 bases at J; junction bases unmatched: 8. The CDR3 covers 16 residues. Per the germline V gene, CDR1 is SGHTA and CDR2 is FQGNSA. CDR3 sequence: CASSLEELAGAGTQYF. CDR3 in DNA: TGTGCCAGCAGCTTAGAGGAACTAGCGGGAGCGGGGACCCAGTACTTC.

The J gene is TRBJ2-7, the V gene TRBV11-3; the D gene could be TRBD1 or TRBD2 (5 bases each). Trimming pared 2 bases from V and 3 bases from J, leaving 14 bases between. Germline V lookup: CDR1 SGHNT, CDR2 YENEEA. This CDR3 comprises 15 residues. The CDR3 here is CASSLWTGTDYEQYF. The CDR3 bases are TGTGCCAGCAGCTTATGGACCGGGACCGACTACGAGCAGTACTTC. Supplemented by reference TRBV11-3 and TRBJ2-7, the full variable domain reads EAGVVQSPRYKIIEKKQPVAFWCNPISGHNTLYWYLQNLGQGPELLIRYENEEAVDDSQLPKDRFSAERLKGVDSTLKIQPAELGDSAVYLCASSLWTGTDYEQYFGPGTRLTVT.

This clonotype occurred many times. This sequence joins TRBV7-2 and TRBJ1-6; D possibly corresponds to TRBD1 (5 bases). The ends were cut back, 2 bases at V and 6 bases at J, with 8 bases in the middle. CDR1 and CDR2 from the germline V gene are SGHTA and FQGNSA. The CDR3 runs to 14 residues. CDR3 residues: CASSLTGRNSPLHF. In DNA form, the CDR3 reads TGTGCCAGCAGCTTAACAGGCCGTAATTCACCCCTCCACTTT.